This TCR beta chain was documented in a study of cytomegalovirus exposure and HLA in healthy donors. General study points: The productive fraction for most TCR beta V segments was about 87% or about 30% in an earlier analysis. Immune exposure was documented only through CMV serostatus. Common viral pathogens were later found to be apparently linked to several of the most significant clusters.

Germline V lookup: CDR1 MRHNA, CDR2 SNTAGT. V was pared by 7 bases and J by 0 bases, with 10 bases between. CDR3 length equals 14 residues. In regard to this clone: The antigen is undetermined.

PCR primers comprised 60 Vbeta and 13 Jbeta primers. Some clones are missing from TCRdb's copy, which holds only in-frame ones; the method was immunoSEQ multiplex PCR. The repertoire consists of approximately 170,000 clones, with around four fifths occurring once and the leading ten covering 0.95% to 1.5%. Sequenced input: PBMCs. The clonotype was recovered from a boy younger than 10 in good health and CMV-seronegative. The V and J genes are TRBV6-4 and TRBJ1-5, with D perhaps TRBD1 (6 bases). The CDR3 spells CASNAGDSNQPQHF. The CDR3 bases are TGTGCCAGCAATGCAGGGGATAGCAATCAGCCCCAGCATTTT.